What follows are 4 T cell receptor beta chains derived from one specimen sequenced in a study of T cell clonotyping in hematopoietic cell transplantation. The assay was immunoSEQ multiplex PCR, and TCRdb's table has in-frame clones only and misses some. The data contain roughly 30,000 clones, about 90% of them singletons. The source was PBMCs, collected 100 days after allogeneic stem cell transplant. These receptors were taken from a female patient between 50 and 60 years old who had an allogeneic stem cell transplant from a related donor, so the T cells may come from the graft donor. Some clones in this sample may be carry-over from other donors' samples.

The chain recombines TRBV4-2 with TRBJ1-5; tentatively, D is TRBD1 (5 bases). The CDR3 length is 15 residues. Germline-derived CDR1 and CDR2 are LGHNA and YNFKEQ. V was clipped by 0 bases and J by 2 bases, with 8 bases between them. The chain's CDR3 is CASSQDGTGNQPQHF. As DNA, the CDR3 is TGTGCCAGCAGCCAAGACGGGACGGGCAATCAGCCCCAGCATTTT.

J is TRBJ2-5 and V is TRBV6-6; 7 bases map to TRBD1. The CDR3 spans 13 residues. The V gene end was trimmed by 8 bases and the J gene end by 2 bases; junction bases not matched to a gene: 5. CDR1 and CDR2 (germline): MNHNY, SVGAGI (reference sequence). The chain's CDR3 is CASVRDRQETQYF. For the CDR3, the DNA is TGTGCCAGCGTCCGGGACAGACAAGAGACCCAGTACTTC.

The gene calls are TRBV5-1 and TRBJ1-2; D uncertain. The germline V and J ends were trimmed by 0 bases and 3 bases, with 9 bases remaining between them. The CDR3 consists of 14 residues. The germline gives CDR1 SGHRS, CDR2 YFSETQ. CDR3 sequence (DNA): TGCGCCAGCAGCTTGGAACCTAGCTACTATGGCTACACCTTC. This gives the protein CASSLEPSYYGYTF.

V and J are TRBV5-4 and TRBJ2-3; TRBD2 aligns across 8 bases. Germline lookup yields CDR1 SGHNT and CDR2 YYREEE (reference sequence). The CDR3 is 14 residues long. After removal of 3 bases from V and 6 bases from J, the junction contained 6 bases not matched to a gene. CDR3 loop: CASSSSGTRDTQYF. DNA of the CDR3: TGTGCCAGCAGCTCCTCCGGGACTAGGGATACGCAGTATTTT.